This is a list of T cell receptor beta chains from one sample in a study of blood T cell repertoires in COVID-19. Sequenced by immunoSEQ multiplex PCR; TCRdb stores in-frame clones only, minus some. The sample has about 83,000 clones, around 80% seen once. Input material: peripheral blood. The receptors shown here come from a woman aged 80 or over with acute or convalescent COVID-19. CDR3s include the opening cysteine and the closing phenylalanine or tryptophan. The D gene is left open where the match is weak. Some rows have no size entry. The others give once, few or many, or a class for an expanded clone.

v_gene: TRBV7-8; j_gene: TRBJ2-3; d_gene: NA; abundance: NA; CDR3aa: CASSLLGTRSTDTQYF; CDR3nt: TGTGCCAGCAGCTTATTAGGGACTCGAAGCACAGATACGCAGTATTTT
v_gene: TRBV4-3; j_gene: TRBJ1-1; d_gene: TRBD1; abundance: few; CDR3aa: CASSQEIGTVEAFF; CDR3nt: TGCGCCAGCAGCCAAGAAATCGGGACAGTTGAAGCTTTCTTT
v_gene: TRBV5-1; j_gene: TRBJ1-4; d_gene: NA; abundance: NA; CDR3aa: CASNPQGRGTNEKLFF; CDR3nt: TGCGCCAGCAACCCCCAGGGCCGAGGAACTAATGAAAAACTGTTTTTT
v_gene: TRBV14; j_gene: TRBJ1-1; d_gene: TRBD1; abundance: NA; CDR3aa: CASSQDLQGTEAFF; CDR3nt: TGTGCCAGCAGCCAAGATCTACAGGGGACTGAAGCTTTCTTT
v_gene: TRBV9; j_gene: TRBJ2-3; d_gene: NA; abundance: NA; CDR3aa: CASSVEQGSDTQYF; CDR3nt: TGTGCCAGCAGCGTAGAACAGGGCTCAGATACGCAGTATTTT
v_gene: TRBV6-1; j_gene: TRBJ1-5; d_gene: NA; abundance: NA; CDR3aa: CASSEVAANQPQHF; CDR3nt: TGTGCCAGCAGTGAAGTGGCGGCCAATCAGCCCCAGCATTTT
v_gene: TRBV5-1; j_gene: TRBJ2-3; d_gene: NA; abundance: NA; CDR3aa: CASSLDVTSTDTQYF; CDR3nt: TGCGCCAGCAGCTTGGACGTGACTAGCACAGATACGCAGTATTTT
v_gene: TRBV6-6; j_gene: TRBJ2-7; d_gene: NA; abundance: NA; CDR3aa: CASNEGPYYEQYF; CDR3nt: TGTGCCAGCAATGAGGGTCCGTACTACGAGCAGTACTTC
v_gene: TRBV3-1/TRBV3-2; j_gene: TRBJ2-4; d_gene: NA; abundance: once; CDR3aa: CASSQGRTVRNIQYF; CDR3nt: TGTGCCAGCAGCCAAGGGCGGACAGTGAGAAACATTCAGTACTTC
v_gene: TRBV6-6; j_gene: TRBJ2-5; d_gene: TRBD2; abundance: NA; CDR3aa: CASSYGGLVAQYF; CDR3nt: TGTGCCAGCAGTTACGGGGGACTAGTGGCCCAGTACTTC
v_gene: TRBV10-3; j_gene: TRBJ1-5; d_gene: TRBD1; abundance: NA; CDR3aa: CAISESEGAIRNQPQHF; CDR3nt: TGTGCCATCAGTGAGTCAGAGGGGGCTATTCGCAATCAGCCCCAGCATTTT
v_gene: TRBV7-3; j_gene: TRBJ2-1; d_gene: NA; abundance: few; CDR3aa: CASSLMAESYNEQFF; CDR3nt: TGTGCCAGCAGCTTAATGGCAGAATCCTACAATGAGCAGTTCTTC
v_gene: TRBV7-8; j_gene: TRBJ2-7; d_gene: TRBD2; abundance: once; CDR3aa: CASSLVGLAMDEQYF; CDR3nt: TGTGCCAGCAGCTTAGTCGGACTAGCGATGGACGAGCAGTACTTC
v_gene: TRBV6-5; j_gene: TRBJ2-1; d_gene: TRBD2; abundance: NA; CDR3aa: CASSSPREGKDNEQFF; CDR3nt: TGTGCCAGCAGTTCCCCCAGGGAGGGCAAGGACAATGAGCAGTTCTTC
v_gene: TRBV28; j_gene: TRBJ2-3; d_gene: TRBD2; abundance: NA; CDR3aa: CASSSPGLAGGRTDTQYF; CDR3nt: TGTGCCAGCAGTTCTCCCGGACTAGCGGGGGGGCGCACAGATACGCAGTATTTT
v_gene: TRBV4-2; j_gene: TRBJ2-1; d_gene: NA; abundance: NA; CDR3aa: CASSQVGGHGEQFF; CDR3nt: TGTGCCAGCAGCCAAGTGGGGGGGCACGGTGAGCAGTTCTTC
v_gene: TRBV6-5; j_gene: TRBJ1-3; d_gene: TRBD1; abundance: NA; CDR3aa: CASTRTGDGNTIYF; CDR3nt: TGTGCCAGCACAAGGACAGGGGATGGAAACACCATATATTTT
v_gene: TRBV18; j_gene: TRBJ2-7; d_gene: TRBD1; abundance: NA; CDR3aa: CASSPEGTGGPYEQYF; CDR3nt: TGTGCCAGCTCACCAGAAGGGACAGGGGGTCCCTACGAGCAGTACTTC
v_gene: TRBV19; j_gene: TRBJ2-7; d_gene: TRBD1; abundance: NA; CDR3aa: CASSIPAGGRYEQYF; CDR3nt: TGTGCCAGTAGTATCCCGGCAGGGGGCCGATACGAGCAGTACTTC
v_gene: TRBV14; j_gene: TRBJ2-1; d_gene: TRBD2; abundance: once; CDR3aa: CASSPGLAGKVSYNEQFF; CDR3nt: TGTGCCAGCAGCCCGGGACTAGCGGGCAAAGTCTCCTACAATGAGCAGTTCTTC
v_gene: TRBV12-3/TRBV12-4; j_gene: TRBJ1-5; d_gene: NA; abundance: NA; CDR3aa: CASTGQPREPQHF; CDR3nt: TGTGCCAGCACAGGACAGCCTAGGGAGCCCCAGCATTTT
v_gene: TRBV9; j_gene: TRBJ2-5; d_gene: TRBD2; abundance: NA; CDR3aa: CASSVRATASGFQETQYF; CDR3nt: TGTGCCAGCAGCGTCCGGGCCACGGCTAGCGGGTTCCAAGAGACCCAGTACTTC
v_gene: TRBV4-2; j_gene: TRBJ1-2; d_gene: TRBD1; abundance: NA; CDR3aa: CASSQGGQGIYGYTF; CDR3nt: TGTGCCAGCAGCCAGGGTGGACAGGGAATCTATGGCTACACCTTC
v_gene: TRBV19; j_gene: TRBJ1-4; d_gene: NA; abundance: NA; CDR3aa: CASSPTWGRANEKLFF; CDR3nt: TGTGCCAGTAGTCCCACCTGGGGCAGAGCTAATGAAAAACTGTTTTTT
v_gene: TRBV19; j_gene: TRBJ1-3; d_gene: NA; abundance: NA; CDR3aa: CASSTGELGFTIYF; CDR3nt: TGTGCCAGTAGTACGGGGGAATTAGGGTTCACCATATATTTT
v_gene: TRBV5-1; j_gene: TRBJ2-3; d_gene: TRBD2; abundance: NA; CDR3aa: CASSLGLAGADTQYF; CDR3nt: TGCGCCAGCAGCCTGGGACTAGCGGGGGCAGATACGCAGTATTTT
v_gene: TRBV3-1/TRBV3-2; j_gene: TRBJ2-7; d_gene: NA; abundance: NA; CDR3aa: CASSQGQGTWYF; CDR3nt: TGTGCCAGCAGCCAAGGTCAGGGGACGTGGTACTTC
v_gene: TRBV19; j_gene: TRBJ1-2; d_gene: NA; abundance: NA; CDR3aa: CASSIDSPGQWGNGYTF; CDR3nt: TGTGCCAGTAGTATAGATTCCCCCGGACAGTGGGGAAACGGCTACACCTTC
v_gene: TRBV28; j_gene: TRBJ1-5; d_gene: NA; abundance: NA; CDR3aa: CASSPGNQPQHF; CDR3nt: TGTGCCAGCAGTCCGGGGAATCAGCCCCAGCATTTT
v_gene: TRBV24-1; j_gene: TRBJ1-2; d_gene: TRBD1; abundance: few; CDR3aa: CATSGRTGADYGYTF; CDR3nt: TGTGCCACCAGTGGGAGGACAGGGGCGGACTATGGCTACACCTTC
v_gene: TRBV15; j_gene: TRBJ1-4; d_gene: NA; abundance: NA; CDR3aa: CATRPSRVANEKLFF; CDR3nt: TGTGCCACCAGACCGAGTAGAGTAGCTAATGAAAAACTGTTTTTT
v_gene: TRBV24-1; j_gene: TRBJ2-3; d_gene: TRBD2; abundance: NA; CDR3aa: CATYSGGPTDTQYF; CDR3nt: TGTGCCACCTATAGCGGGGGGCCCACAGATACGCAGTATTTT
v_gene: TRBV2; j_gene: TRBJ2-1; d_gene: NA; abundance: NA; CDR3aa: CASSDPYRGTFKNEQFF; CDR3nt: TGTGCCAGCAGTGATCCTTACCGGGGAACCTTTAAGAATGAGCAGTTCTTC
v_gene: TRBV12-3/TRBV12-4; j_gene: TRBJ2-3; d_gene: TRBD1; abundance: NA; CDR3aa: CASRTGFVDTQYF; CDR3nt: TGTGCCAGCAGGACAGGGTTCGTCGATACGCAGTATTTT
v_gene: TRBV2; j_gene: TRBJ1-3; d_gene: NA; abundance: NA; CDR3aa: CASSYNGNTIYF; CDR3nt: TGTGCCAGCAGTTACAATGGAAACACCATATATTTT
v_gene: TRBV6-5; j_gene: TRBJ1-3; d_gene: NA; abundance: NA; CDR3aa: CASSGGAGNTIYF; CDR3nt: TGTGCCAGCAGCGGAGGGGCTGGAAACACCATATATTTT
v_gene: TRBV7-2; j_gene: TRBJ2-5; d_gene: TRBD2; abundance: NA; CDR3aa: CASSLGAGGETQYF; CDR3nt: TGTGCCAGCAGTCTAGGGGCGGGGGGAGAGACCCAGTACTTC
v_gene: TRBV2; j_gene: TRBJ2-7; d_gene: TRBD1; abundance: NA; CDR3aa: CASRYKGDRAYEQYF; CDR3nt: TGTGCCAGCAGGTACAAGGGGGACAGGGCCTACGAGCAGTACTTC